Following are 14 T cell receptor beta chains from one sample sequenced in a study of low-dose radiotherapy and immunotherapy resistance in tumors. Specified time point: after trial treatment. The treatment: LDRT plus nivolumab, ipilimumab, low-dose cyclophosphamide and aspirin (RACIN trial). cDNA synthesis used a TRAV/TRBV-specific primer set for both chains. An approximately 19-cycle PCR with a constant-region primer and V-primer adapter amplified TCRs. TCRdb passed the reads through MiXCR, listing each CDR3 protein once. The sample includes tens of thousands of distinct CDR3 sequences, about a sixth of them seen just once. The material was PBMCs, obtained after low-dose radiotherapy plus immunotherapy. Every receptor here comes from a male donor with prostate cancer.

This clonotype has a count of ten or more. This sequence joins TRBV2 and TRBJ2-3; 9 bases match TRBD2. Germline CDR1 and CDR2: SNHLY and FYNNEI. Germline trimming cut 7 bases from V and 2 bases from J; bases unmatched to any gene: 4. The CDR3 contains 14 residues. CDR3 nucleotide sequence: TGTGCCAGCACCCTAGCGGGAAACACAGATACGCAGTATTTT. It yields the protein CASTLAGNTDTQYF.

As to this clonotype: A much larger clonotype is one base distant, so this may be a read error. The rearrangement links TRBV7-2 to TRBJ2-4, with D perhaps TRBD1 (5 bases). Germline CDR1 reads SGHTA; CDR2 reads FQGNSA. This CDR3 has 15 amino acids. The CDR3: CATSPTPRGKNIQYF. The CDR3 DNA reads as TGTGCCACCAGCCCAACACCTAGGGGCAAAAACATTCAGTACTTC.

This clonotype was detected ten times or more. The chain carries TRBV4-2 and TRBJ2-5; possible D gene TRBD2, 5 bases. Germline V gene lookup returns CDR1 LGHNA and CDR2 YNFKEQ. The CDR3 has 13 residues. V lost 1 base and J lost 2, with 5 bases in between. The chain's CDR3 is CASSQGLQETQYF. In DNA form, the CDR3 reads TGTGCCAGCAGCCAAGGACTACAAGAGACCCAGTACTTC.

A single count supports this clonotype. This sequence is one base from a far larger clone and is likely a read error. V and J are TRBV9 and TRBJ2-2; unclear D gene. This CDR3 contains 14 residues. Between the trimmed V and J ends, which lost 3 bases and 1 base, there was a span of 7 bases. CDR1 and CDR2 (germline): SGDLS, YYNGEE. The CDR3: CASSATVNTGELFF. The CDR3 DNA sequence: TGTGCCAGCAGCGCCACAGTGAACACCGGGGAGCTGTTTTTT.

As for this clonotype: This likely came from a read error, as a far larger clone is one base away. The chain couples TRBV27 to TRBJ2-7, with 14 bases fitting TRBD2. The germline V gene encodes CDR1 MNHEY and CDR2 SMNVEV (reference sequence). The CDR3 runs 16 residues. V trimming: 4 bases; J trimming: 7 bases; junction bases outside the gene matches: 9. CDR3 in DNA: TGTGCCAGCAGTTCTATGGGACTAGCGGGAGCGTATGAGCAGTACTTC. It yields the protein CASSSMGLAGAYEQYF.

The sample holds many counts of this clonotype. This chain links TRBV18 with TRBJ2-4; 7 nucleotides match TRBD2. Germline V gene sequence: CDR1 KGHSH, CDR2 LQKENI. V trimming: 6 bases; J trimming: 11 bases; junction bases outside the gene matches: 7. The CDR3 has 12 residues. CDR3 sequence (DNA): TGTGCCAGCTCCCCAAATAGCGGGTTTCAGTACTTC. Amino acid sequence: CASSPNSGFQYF.

This clonotype was seen ten or more times. The J gene is TRBJ1-6, the V gene TRBV6-6, with a tentative D call TRBD1 (5 bases). The V and J ends lost 2 bases and 6 bases respectively, with 17 bases between them. The germline V gene has CDR1 MNHNY and CDR2 SVGAGI (reference sequence). The CDR3 has 17 residues. This chain's CDR3 is CASSYLEGSGSNSPLHF. In DNA form, the CDR3 reads TGTGCCAGCAGTTACCTTGAGGGGAGTGGGAGTAATTCACCCCTCCACTTT.

Points on this clonotype: One base separates it from a far larger clone, so it is likely a read error. The chain recombines TRBV28 with TRBJ2-1; 9 nucleotides align to TRBD1. The germline V gene has CDR1 MDHEN and CDR2 SYDVKM. The CDR3 runs to 16 residues. V lost 5 bases to trimming and J lost 10 bases; unmatched junction nucleotides: 15. The DNA for the CDR3 is TGTGCCAGCAGTGGAGGGGGGACAGGGAGGATCCACGAGCAGTTCTTC. It yields the protein CASSGGGTGRIHEQFF.

In its sample, this clonotype was seen many times. The chain recombines TRBV14 with TRBJ2-3; D gene unclear. This CDR3 has 12 residues. Germline V gene sequence: CDR1 SGHDN, CDR2 FVKESK. Trimming pared 3 bases from V and 8 bases from J, leaving 9 bases between. This CDR3 is CASSQTGFTQYF. CDR3 nucleotide sequence: TGTGCCAGCAGCCAGACTGGGTTTACGCAGTATTTT.

This clonotype was seen ten or more times. The chain joins TRBV4-2 to TRBJ2-2, with 9 positions matching TRBD1. The CDR3 sequence is 15 residues long. J was trimmed by 5 bases and V by 3 bases; bases with no gene match: 4. The germline CDR1 and CDR2 sequences are LGHNA and YNFKEQ. The DNA for the CDR3 is TGTGCCAGCAGCCAGGGACAGGGCGGAACCGGGGAGCTGTTTTTT. Translated, it gives CASSQGQGGTGELFF.

This clonotype was recorded many times. The rearrangement uses TRBV20-1 and TRBJ1-1; D remains unclear. Germline CDR1 reads DFQATT; CDR2 reads SNEGSKA (reference sequence). This CDR3 has 14 amino acids. Trimming removed 3 bases at V and 6 bases at J, with 17 bases between. DNA for the CDR3: TGCAGTGCTAGTTTGGAGGCAGAGTTCTCTGAAGCTTTCTTT. Its translation is CSASLEAEFSEAFF.

This clonotype was counted at least ten times. J is TRBJ2-1 and V is TRBV20-1; TRBD2 aligns across 9 bases. The CDR3 runs 15 residues. Germline V gene lookup returns CDR1 DFQATT and CDR2 SNEGSKA (reference sequence). Germline trimming cut 5 bases from V and 4 bases from J; bases unmatched to any gene: 9. The CDR3 coding sequence is TGCAGTGCTTCTATAGCGGGAGAGGGGTACAATGAGCAGTTCTTC. Protein product: CSASIAGEGYNEQFF.

This clonotype was detected ten times or more. The chain links TRBV4-1 to TRBJ2-3; TRBD2 agrees at 7 bases. The junction had 11 bases not matched to a gene; V was cut back by 0 bases and J by 2 bases. The CDR3 has 18 residues. Germline loops: CDR1 MGHRA, CDR2 YSYEKL. The CDR3, as DNA: TGCGCCAGCAGCCAAGATCCCCCTAGCGGAACCCTCACAGATACGCAGTATTTT. Its protein product is CASSQDPPSGTLTDTQYF.

This clonotype was picked up many times. The rearrangement uses TRBV28 and TRBJ2-7; D might be TRBD2 (7 bases). The germline V gene encodes CDR1 MDHEN and CDR2 SYDVKM. Trimming pared 6 bases from V and 2 bases from J, leaving 17 bases between. The CDR3 covers 15 residues. As DNA, the CDR3 is TGTGCCAGCAGCCAAAGGGGGGGGGTCGCCTACGAGCAGTACTTC. Protein: CASSQRGGVAYEQYF.